Following are 3 T cell receptor beta chains from one sample sequenced in a study of blood T cell repertoires in COVID-19. The table came from immunoSEQ multiplex PCR; TCRdb's copy has only in-frame clones and leaves some out. The sample lists 150,000 to 200,000 clones, 70% to 90% occurring once. The sample was peripheral blood. All receptors come from a woman aged 55-70 years with COVID-19, enrolled during active disease.

The V call is TRBV7-2, the J call TRBJ1-3; D not resolved. The germline V gene encodes CDR1 SGHTA and CDR2 FQGNSA. This CDR3 region has 16 residues. V lost 1 base and J 0 bases, leaving 10 bases between the germline ends. CDR3 DNA: TGTGCCAGCAGCTTAGAAGGGAGATTCTCTGGAAACACCATATATTTT. It encodes CASSLEGRFSGNTIYF.

This clone was detected once. The chain joins TRBV28 to TRBJ1-3; D remains ambiguous. This CDR3 is built from 18 residues. V lost 5 bases and J 1 base, leaving 21 bases between the germline ends. Per germline, CDR1 MDHEN and CDR2 SYDVKM. The CDR3 here is CASSIGGMGVGSGNTIYF. The CDR3 region has the DNA TGTGCCAGCAGTATAGGCGGGATGGGAGTGGGATCTGGAAACACCATATATTTT.

The CDR3 DNA follows: TGCGCCAGCAGCCAATCTAGCGGGAATATAGTGCAGTACTTC. Translation: CASSQSSGNIVQYF. The chain carries TRBV5-1 and TRBJ2-7; TRBD2 agrees at 9 bases. With 4 bases clipped from V and 9 bases from J, the junction kept 11 bases outside the gene matches. Germline-derived CDR1 and CDR2 are SGHRS and YFSETQ. The CDR3 is made up of 14 amino acids. The complete variable domain, with remaining parts taken from reference TRBV5-1 and TRBJ2-7, reads KAGVTQTPRYLIKTRGQQVTLSCSPISGHRSVSWYQQTPGQGLQFLFEYFSETQRNKGNFPGRFSGRQFSNSRSEMNVSTLELGDSALYLCASSQSSGNIVQYFGPGTRLTVT.